Given below is one T cell receptor (beta chain) in context. Sequencing used immunoSEQ multiplex PCR; TCRdb keeps in-frame clones, though not all of them. This table holds 250,000 to 350,000 clones, around 89% found once. This sample was included in a study of blood T cell repertoires in COVID-19. Study-level information: T cells, B-cell-depleted T cells, or PBMCs supplied cDNA or gDNA.

Trimming left V 9 bases short and J 5 bases short, with 14 bases between. The CDR3 consists of 13 residues. CDR1 WSHSY and CDR2 SAAADI come from the germline V gene. This TCR was sampled from a man aged 25 to 40 with acute or convalescent COVID-19. The chain carries TRBV10-2 and TRBJ2-1; D is possibly TRBD2 (5 bases). Sequenced sample: peripheral blood. The CDR3: CASMKYGNNEQFF. CDR3 coding DNA: TGCGCCAGTATGAAATACGGGAACAATGAGCAGTTCTTC.